The clone carrying this TCR beta chain showed up just a few times. This sample is part of a study of molecular identifiers for immune sequencing clone quantification. Each CDR3 protein gets one entry after TCRdb re-called the PCR reads with MiXCR. The top ten clones hold approximately 0.8% of a sample with more than 450,000 distinct CDR3 sequences, around 23% of them seen once. This CDR3 is built from 14 residues. Trimming stripped 3 bases from V and 1 base from J, with 9 bases between. Sorted inputs of about 20,000 to 1,000,000 cells, with 10%, 30% or 50% RNA, yielded naive CD8 libraries. The authors gated naive CD8 T cells as CD8+CD4-CCR7+CD45RA+ for sorting.

Sequenced input: naive CD8+ T cells from blood, with Jurkat cell RNA spiked in. Subset indicated: FACS-sorted CD8+CD4-CCR7+CD45RA+ naive T cells. The TCR sequence derives from a human donor in good health. Some libraries in this study had Jurkat cell RNA spiked in. The J gene is TRBJ2-5, the V gene TRBV12-3 or TRBV12-4, with no clear D. CDR3 loop: CASSLRMFQETQYF. CDR3 coding DNA: TGTGCCAGCAGTTTGAGAATGTTCCAAGAGACCCAGTACTTC.